This T cell receptor (beta chain) was observed in a study of regulatory T cells in long-lasting Graves disease (dated by TCRdb to about 2021). Context from the whole study: In the newly diagnosed Graves' disease group, patients had been taking antithyroid drugs for less than 3 months. Persistent Graves' disease patients were compared with newly diagnosed Graves' disease patients by peripheral blood TCR sequencing and RNA sequencing. The study was conducted in China and was registered as a clinical trial. A total of around 35 samples underwent TCR sequencing, from roughly 13 patients with persistent Graves' disease and 20 or so patients with newly diagnosed Graves' disease.

The time point label on this specimen signifies: newly diagnosed GD, antithyroid drugs for less than 3 months. For both TCR sequencing and RNA sequencing, RNA was extracted from PBMCs using TRIzol. The diagnosis of Graves' disease followed American Thyroid Association guidelines. Patients were recruited from an endocrinology department in Xi'an, China. Each patient gave about 10 milliliters of peripheral blood, collected in an EDTA anticoagulant tube. Ficoll Paque Plus density gradient separation was used to isolate PBMCs, and no further T cell sorting was performed. An Agilent 2100 Bioanalyzer and agarose gel were used to assess RNA quality, and a NanoDrop 2000 was used to measure RNA concentration. Library creation used multiplex PCR. TCRdb shows the sequencer as Illumina HiSeq 4000. iRepertoire HTBI primers and Arm-PCR amplification of CDR3 regions were used to construct TCR beta libraries. PCR products were gel purified before sequencing. In the original analysis: Across samples, around 58 TRBV and 15 or so TRBJ segments were identified and used for gene usage analysis of CDR3 amino acid clonotypes. COPE and FqMerger were used to merge filtered high-quality paired reads into contigs. Contigs were aligned with BLAST to IMGT TRBV, TRBD and TRBJ reference genes, and CDR3 was defined per IMGT. Any clonotype with a frequency above 0.1% was classified as a highly expanded clone. Shannon entropy was used to measure repertoire diversity, and the Gini coefficient was used to measure V-J evenness. A clonotype found in more than one individual was treated as public. TCRdb passed the public sequencing reads through fastp at Q25 and MiXCR, retaining productive beta sequences. Rows merge per CDR3 protein into single entries with the most common DNA and genes. TCRdb's processing, not the study's, gives the V and J calls here. Across this sample there are approximately 350,000 distinct CDR3 sequences, with 16% seen only once. The ten largest clones capture 25% to 30% of the sample.

Deletion took 3 bases off V and 5 bases off J, with a span of 11 bases between the germline ends. Its CDR3 holds 13 amino acids, cysteine through phenylalanine. The sequence is cut down to CDR3 DNA, 39 bases in frame from base 1. Findings and caveats that apply to the study as a whole: Only peripheral blood was studied, because thyroid tissue, the primary lesion, was inaccessible. A larger number of public clonotypes was shared among persistent patients (over 2,500) than among newly diagnosed patients (roughly 930). The authors noted that the small sample size was a limitation that may lower accuracy. Persistent disease showed preferential use of TRBV28, TRBJ1-2 and TRBJ2-5, whereas newly diagnosed disease favored TRBV20-1 and TRBJ2-1. Lower TCR Shannon entropy and fewer highly expanded clones were observed in persistent Graves' disease patients than in newly diagnosed patients, which suggested clonal expansion. Sequencing and analysis were limited to the TCR beta chain.

As to this clonotype: The antigen it binds to is not known. No base qualities exist here, and no much larger clone lies one base off it.

A further study also used this sample, focusing on T cells in Graves' hyperthyroidism and ophthalmopathy. Taken from the second paper: A patient counted as having stable Graves' hyperthyroidism if no progression to ophthalmopathy occurred over 18 months of follow-up. Hyperthyroidism patients were newly diagnosed, with disease duration under 2 months, and aged 18 to 65 years. Any patient with an uncontrolled infection, another autoimmune disease, pregnancy or lactation was excluded. Diagnoses were established on the basis of clinical symptoms, serum thyroxine and TRAb, thyroid ultrasound, and orbital computed tomography. The TCR CDR3 was subjected to a first round of RT-PCR using the HTBI primer set and the Qiagen OneStep RT-PCR kit. Most expanded thyroid clonotypes (frequency above 0.001) were also detected in blood, suggesting blood repertoires may reflect thyroid immune responses. Ophthalmopathy was separated from stable hyperthyroidism by a 13 V-J signature model, with around 88% sensitivity and 81% to 82% specificity obtained in cross-validation and 80%/75% obtained in testing. In validation, the model predicted progression to ophthalmopathy with approximately 69% sensitivity and approximately 74% specificity, a median of 6.5 months before onset. A discovery cohort of about a hundred patients, roughly 40 with Graves' ophthalmopathy and under 60 with stable Graves' hyperthyroidism, was used to find distinguishing TCR V-J signatures. An independent validation cohort of about 20 hyperthyroidism patients and about 16 patients who later progressed to ophthalmopathy tested prospective prediction of ophthalmopathy. The 100 discovery patients were divided at random into training and test sets in a 7:3 ratio. In addition, the study compared T-cell repertoires in thyroid tissue and in blood from over 5 Graves' hyperthyroidism patients. After sampling, hyperthyroidism patients received methimazole starting at 30 mg daily, and ophthalmopathy patients received high-dose intravenous methylprednisolone. Libraries were constructed in a second round of multiplex PCR, after which size selection and purification were performed. Libraries were sequenced paired-end with 100 bp reads on an Illumina HiSeq2000. SOAPnuke was used to process the raw data, throwing out any read that contained adapters or uncalled bases, had a mean Phred below 15, or lacked an exact constant-primer or identifier match. High-quality paired reads were merged using COPE v1.2.5, and each unique nucleotide sequence was defined as a clonotype. MiTCR v1.1 was used to align the clonotypes against IMGT TRBV, TRBD and TRBJ reference segments. The analysis was restricted to V-J combinations with a frequency above 0.0001, which together covered just over 98% of the repertoires. A TCS score was defined as the ratio of F50 (clonal expansion) to E x V (chaos), with BLOSUM62-based TCRdist applied between CDR3 peptides within each V-J. Welch's t-statistics and random forest reduced roughly 530 V-J features to 13, which were used in a naive Bayes classifier (R e1071). No statistical method was used to set the sample size in advance, and investigators knew the group allocation. The paper describes TCR Vbeta CDR3 sequencing of around 140 peripheral blood samples, made up of about 40 ophthalmopathy patients, more than 70 hyperthyroidism patients and 17 progressor patients.

The source of this sequence is a man in his forties with Graves disease. Donor details come from another sample of the same person, matched by shared clones. The starting material was peripheral blood mononuclear cells (PBMCs), obtained at new diagnosis, from a patient treated with antithyroid drugs. The chain employs TRBV12-3 or TRBV12-4 and TRBJ2-7, and TRBD1 may be the D gene, going by 6 matching bases. The nucleotide sequence is TGTGCCAGCAGTTTCATACGACAGGACGAGCAGTACTTC. It encodes CASSFIRQDEQYF.